This T cell receptor beta chain is from a study of blood T cell repertoires in COVID-19. The wider study: In each case, the material was cDNA or gDNA derived from T cells, B-cell-depleted T cells, or PBMCs.

This clone was found a few times. From germline, CDR1 is SGDLS and CDR2 YYNGEE. The CDR3 sequence is 16 residues long. V shed 2 bases, J shed 1 base, and the junction held 7 bases outside the gene matches. Assay: immunoSEQ multiplex PCR; the TCRdb copy retains only in-frame clones and omits some. Among 150,000 to 200,000 clones listed, more than 85% were seen once. Seattle researchers signed up patients amid active infection and tracked them longitudinally. The sequence came from a woman in her fifties or sixties with COVID-19, enrolled during active disease. The gene calls are TRBV9 and TRBJ1-2, with TRBD1 matching over 8 bases. The sequenced material came from peripheral blood. Here the CDR3 reads CASSVEQGARNYGYTF. The CDR3 DNA is TGTGCCAGCAGCGTGGAGCAGGGGGCGCGTAACTATGGCTACACCTTC.